Given below is one T cell receptor (beta chain) in context. As handled by the study authors: From reference gene primer amplification, estimates of nucleated cell counts were derived. TCRdb's table, derived via immunoSEQ multiplex PCR, lists solely in-frame clones and lacks some. V and J calls and clone size come straight from that table; D and trimming were deduced from the DNA. The repertoire consists of 55,000 to 65,000 clones, with 65% to 85% occurring once and the leading ten covering 25%. This CDR3 is built from 15 residues. From germline, CDR1 is SEHNR and CDR2 FQNEAQ (reference sequence). V gave up 5 bases and J gave up 2 bases; unmatched junction bases: 8. These data belong to a study of blood T cell repertoires in COVID-19. Study-level background: Donors in the United States, Italy and Spain gave samples during acute or convalescent COVID-19. The cDNA or gDNA used as material had been derived from T cells, B-cell-depleted T cells, or PBMCs.

The sample taken for sequencing was peripheral blood. This chain uses TRBV7-9 with TRBJ2-5; 7 positions match TRBD1. The TCR sequence derives from a human donor in a cohort sampled during active COVID-19. CDR3 nucleotides: TGTGCCAGCAGCCCGGGACAGACTTTTCAAGAGACCCAGTACTTC. Amino acids: CASSPGQTFQETQYF.